A selection of T cell receptor beta chains follows, all from one sample in a study of beta chain features in type 1 diabetes. Produced via immunoSEQ multiplex PCR; TCRdb's table is partial and in-frame only. The sample holds some 500,000 clones; roughly 10% are singletons and the top ten take over 0.04%. Sequenced material: naive CD4+ T cells from blood. All receptors come from a woman aged 18-29 years in good health. Each CDR3 is given without its conserved first and last residue.

ASSQGVANPMDTQY,TRBJ2-3,TRBV4-3
ASSPSYLYNEQF,TRBJ2-1,TRBV6-6
ASSVAYTGELF,TRBJ2-2,TRBV9
ATSDRGHGYT,TRBJ1-2,TRBV6-6
ASSLVTIRDGHEAF,TRBJ1-1,TRBV7-2
SVDERGVAEQF,TRBJ2-1,TRBV29-1
ASSRLAGETQY,TRBJ2-5,TRBV5-1
ASSSDLAGGSYNEQF,TRBJ2-1,TRBV7-9
ASSIMGNEQF,TRBJ2-1,TRBV19
ASSITGTGVSNEQF,TRBJ2-1,TRBV7-2
SARGSGELF,TRBJ2-2,TRBV29-1
ASSQVNQPQH,TRBJ1-5,TRBV4-1
ARNRDKRDEQF,TRBJ2-1,TRBV19
ASSPNRGTNEKLF,TRBJ1-4,TRBV7-2
ASSRLAGTKNIQY,TRBJ2-4,TRBV27
AISGTNTDTQY,TRBJ2-3,TRBV10-3
ASSSGRQAYEQY,TRBJ2-7,TRBV4-3
SVVTGGQTQY,TRBJ2-5,TRBV29-1
ASSLRDGREAF,TRBJ1-1,TRBV7-2
ASSLALGIWH,TRBJ1-5,TRBV7-9
ASSLLPQGITEAF,TRBJ1-1,TRBV27
ASSLGQRGKNLH,TRBJ1-6,TRBV13
SVEGTSGTYNEQF,TRBJ2-1,TRBV29-1
ASSPSRDREINYGYT,TRBJ1-2,TRBV5-1
ASSPSANGPAKNIQY,TRBJ2-4,TRBV9
ATSRTGAANYGYT,TRBJ1-2,TRBV15
ASSYTAQVLGNTIY,TRBJ1-3,TRBV6-5
ASSAHRRE,TRBJ1-2,TRBV7-2
ASSESSAGGLDTQY,TRBJ2-3,TRBV7-2
ASSVEGGKNIQY,TRBJ2-4,TRBV2
ASSRAGQAYTEAF,TRBJ1-1,TRBV13
ASSYERAGDTEAF,TRBJ1-1,TRBV6-6
ASSPQGQVAGNTIY,TRBJ1-3,TRBV9
ASSITGARYGYT,TRBJ1-2,TRBV7-2
ASSLFGTDTQY,TRBJ2-3,TRBV7-9
ASSDDGSQRGYT,TRBJ1-2,TRBV25-1
ASSDRQGNIQY,TRBJ2-4,TRBV2
ASSRGGRLNTEAF,TRBJ1-1,TRBV18
ASSLVEASETQY,TRBJ2-5,TRBV5-1
ASSVVTEETQY,TRBJ2-5,TRBV9
ASSLQQGRGETQY,TRBJ2-5,TRBV7-9
ASRVDRGIYNEQF,TRBJ2-1,TRBV6-5
ASSQGYPAY,TRBJ2-7,TRBV14
ASRPGLVHHEQY,TRBJ2-7,TRBV5-1
SAEGGNTIY,TRBJ1-3,TRBV20-1
SVVRGILNTEAF,TRBJ1-1,TRBV29-1
SVGAPSSYEQY,TRBJ2-7,TRBV29-1
ASRTSGSHEQY,TRBJ2-7,TRBV27
ASSSQGRETQY,TRBJ2-5,TRBV7-9
ASRMGGGQETQY,TRBJ2-5,TRBV7-9
ASSATGMAQY,TRBJ2-5,TRBV7-6
ASSAQPQGYEQY,TRBJ2-7,TRBV9
ASSTGRTVVEAF,TRBJ1-1,TRBV7-2
ASSTWKGSGELF,TRBJ2-2,TRBV7-8
ASSLWSMNTEAF,TRBJ1-1,TRBV5-4